This is a list of T cell receptor beta chains from one sample in a study of control samples from healthy donors and cancer patients. Data came from immunoSEQ multiplex PCR; TCRdb stores just in-frame clones and leaves some out. In the table there are 110,000 to 150,000 clones, about 90% of which are singletons. Sample: blood. The receptors were gathered from a man between 18 and 35 years old in good health. The CDR3 runs from the conserved cysteine through the conserved F or W. The D gene is left open where the match is weak. Expanded clones are given a class, and other clones once, few, many or no size at all.

clone size: -
J gene: TRBJ1-1
D gene: -
V gene: TRBV21-1
CDR3 protein: CASSNRTYTEAFF
CDR3 DNA: TGTGCCAGCAGCAATCGGACCTACACTGAAGCTTTCTTT

clone size: -
J gene: TRBJ1-2
D gene: -
V gene: TRBV2
CDR3 protein: CASSRGGRYTF
CDR3 DNA: TGTGCCAGCAGTAGGGGAGGAAGGTACACCTTC

clone size: -
J gene: TRBJ2-7
D gene: -
V gene: TRBV5-1
CDR3 protein: CASSSGTEGYNEQYF
CDR3 DNA: TGCGCCAGCAGCTCCGGGACCGAAGGTTATAACGAGCAGTACTTC

clone size: -
J gene: TRBJ1-2
D gene: TRBD1
V gene: TRBV5-1
CDR3 protein: CASSPDRDKIFYGYTF
CDR3 DNA: TGCGCCAGCAGCCCAGACAGGGACAAGATCTTCTATGGCTACACCTTC

clone size: -
J gene: TRBJ2-2
D gene: TRBD1
V gene: TRBV27
CDR3 protein: CASSRRSGTGGKKNTGELFF
CDR3 DNA: TGTGCCAGCAGCCGGCGGTCCGGGACAGGGGGCAAAAAGAACACCGGGGAGCTGTTTTTT

clone size: -
J gene: TRBJ1-5
D gene: -
V gene: TRBV7-3
CDR3 protein: CASSPKLTLGDQPQHF
CDR3 DNA: TGTGCCAGCAGCCCTAAATTGACCCTGGGGGATCAGCCCCAGCATTTT

clone size: once
J gene: TRBJ1-2
D gene: -
V gene: TRBV2
CDR3 protein: CASSEERGGEGGYTF
CDR3 DNA: TGTGCCAGCAGTGAAGAACGGGGAGGGGAAGGTGGCTACACCTTC

clone size: -
J gene: TRBJ1-2
D gene: -
V gene: TRBV5-1
CDR3 protein: CASSLAGNYGYTF
CDR3 DNA: TGCGCCAGCAGCTTGGCGGGGAACTATGGCTACACCTTC

clone size: once
J gene: TRBJ2-1
D gene: -
V gene: TRBV18
CDR3 protein: CASSPVSFRSSYNEQFF
CDR3 DNA: TGTGCCAGCTCCCCCGTAAGTTTCCGAAGCTCCTACAATGAGCAGTTCTTC

clone size: -
J gene: TRBJ2-7
D gene: -
V gene: TRBV6-5
CDR3 protein: CASSYGTGGLAYEQYF
CDR3 DNA: TGTGCCAGCAGTTACGGGACCGGTGGTCTAGCCTACGAGCAGTACTTC

clone size: -
J gene: TRBJ1-4
D gene: TRBD1
V gene: TRBV19
CDR3 protein: CASRDRGRATNEKLFF
CDR3 DNA: TGTGCCAGTAGAGACAGGGGCAGGGCAACTAATGAAAAACTGTTTTTT

clone size: -
J gene: TRBJ2-1
D gene: -
V gene: TRBV5-6
CDR3 protein: CASSLGGQPNEQFF
CDR3 DNA: TGTGCCAGCAGCTTGGGCGGACAGCCCAATGAGCAGTTCTTC

clone size: -
J gene: TRBJ1-5
D gene: -
V gene: TRBV4-1
CDR3 protein: CASSRTVDQPQHF
CDR3 DNA: TGCGCCAGCAGCCGGACAGTTGATCAGCCCCAGCATTTT

clone size: -
J gene: TRBJ2-3
D gene: TRBD2
V gene: TRBV2
CDR3 protein: CASSAGGLAEQYF
CDR3 DNA: TGTGCCAGCAGTGCTGGAGGACTAGCGGAGCAGTATTTT

clone size: -
J gene: TRBJ2-7
D gene: -
V gene: TRBV11-2
CDR3 protein: CASSLDPDRYEQYF
CDR3 DNA: TGTGCCAGCAGCTTAGATCCCGACAGATACGAGCAGTACTTC

clone size: -
J gene: TRBJ1-1
D gene: -
V gene: TRBV3-1/TRBV3-2
CDR3 protein: CASSPVSGKPNTEAFF
CDR3 DNA: TGTGCCAGCAGCCCGGTCTCCGGGAAACCGAACACTGAAGCTTTCTTT

clone size: -
J gene: TRBJ2-3
D gene: -
V gene: TRBV3-1/TRBV3-2
CDR3 protein: CASSQAAGLFVEADTQYF
CDR3 DNA: TGTGCCAGCAGCCAAGCCGCTGGTCTATTCGTTGAGGCAGATACGCAGTATTTT

clone size: -
J gene: TRBJ1-2
D gene: -
V gene: TRBV4-1
CDR3 protein: CASSPPQNYGYTF
CDR3 DNA: TGCGCCAGCAGCCCCCCTCAAAACTATGGCTACACCTTC

clone size: -
J gene: TRBJ1-5
D gene: -
V gene: TRBV6-2/TRBV6-3
CDR3 protein: CASSQGPQPQHF
CDR3 DNA: TGTGCCAGCAGCCAGGGGCCGCAGCCCCAGCATTTT

clone size: -
J gene: TRBJ2-5
D gene: -
V gene: TRBV13
CDR3 protein: CASRLGGLQETQYF
CDR3 DNA: TGTGCCAGCAGATTAGGGGGGCTCCAAGAGACCCAGTACTTC

clone size: -
J gene: TRBJ1-2
D gene: -
V gene: TRBV28
CDR3 protein: CASRFGIVGPNYGYTF
CDR3 DNA: TGTGCCAGCAGATTTGGGATTGTGGGGCCAAACTATGGCTACACCTTC

clone size: -
J gene: TRBJ1-2
D gene: -
V gene: TRBV5-1
CDR3 protein: CASSLFSGAYGYTF
CDR3 DNA: TGCGCCAGCAGCTTGTTTTCGGGGGCATATGGCTACACCTTC

clone size: -
J gene: TRBJ1-1
D gene: TRBD1
V gene: TRBV5-1
CDR3 protein: CASYSGGTEAFF
CDR3 DNA: TGCGCCAGTTATTCAGGGGGCACTGAAGCTTTCTTT

clone size: few
J gene: TRBJ2-2
D gene: TRBD2
V gene: TRBV6-1
CDR3 protein: CASSSGGASTGELFF
CDR3 DNA: TGTGCCAGCTCTAGCGGGGGGGCGTCCACCGGGGAGCTGTTTTTT

clone size: few
J gene: TRBJ2-2
D gene: TRBD2
V gene: TRBV19
CDR3 protein: CASIWTSGDTGELFF
CDR3 DNA: TGTGCCAGTATCTGGACTAGCGGGGACACCGGGGAGCTGTTTTTT

clone size: -
J gene: TRBJ1-1
D gene: -
V gene: TRBV15
CDR3 protein: CATSIGGRSEAFF
CDR3 DNA: TGTGCCACCAGCATAGGGGGAAGGAGTGAAGCTTTCTTT

clone size: -
J gene: TRBJ2-1
D gene: TRBD1
V gene: TRBV18
CDR3 protein: CASSPSGTGDGYEQFF
CDR3 DNA: TGTGCCAGCTCACCATCTGGGACAGGGGATGGCTATGAGCAGTTCTTC

clone size: -
J gene: TRBJ1-3
D gene: -
V gene: TRBV29-1
CDR3 protein: CSVESEGFSGNTIYF
CDR3 DNA: TGCAGCGTTGAATCTGAGGGTTTCTCTGGAAACACCATATATTTT

clone size: -
J gene: TRBJ2-3
D gene: -
V gene: TRBV7-8
CDR3 protein: CASSFGASYTQYF
CDR3 DNA: TGTGCCAGCAGCTTTGGGGCTTCCTATACGCAGTATTTT

clone size: -
J gene: TRBJ2-3
D gene: -
V gene: TRBV5-5
CDR3 protein: CASSLGFQGDTDTQYF
CDR3 DNA: TGTGCCAGCAGCCTGGGATTTCAGGGCGACACAGATACGCAGTATTTT

clone size: -
J gene: TRBJ2-1
D gene: TRBD2
V gene: TRBV2
CDR3 protein: CASRLAGGRDEQFF
CDR3 DNA: TGTGCCAGCAGACTAGCGGGGGGGCGAGATGAGCAGTTCTTC

clone size: -
J gene: TRBJ2-6
D gene: -
V gene: TRBV5-6
CDR3 protein: CASNSGANVLTF
CDR3 DNA: TGTGCCAGCAACTCTGGGGCCAACGTCCTGACTTTC

clone size: once
J gene: TRBJ1-4
D gene: -
V gene: TRBV5-5
CDR3 protein: CASSLGRGAGEKLFF
CDR3 DNA: TGTGCCAGCAGCTTGGGCCGGGGGGCGGGTGAAAAACTGTTTTTT

clone size: -
J gene: TRBJ1-3
D gene: -
V gene: TRBV7-6
CDR3 protein: CASSLVGNTIYF
CDR3 DNA: TGTGCCAGCAGCTTAGTAGGGAACACCATATATTTT

clone size: -
J gene: TRBJ1-4
D gene: TRBD1
V gene: TRBV7-6
CDR3 protein: CASSAASTGAYEKLFF
CDR3 DNA: TGTGCCAGCAGCGCAGCTTCGACAGGGGCTTATGAAAAACTGTTTTTT

clone size: many
J gene: TRBJ1-6
D gene: TRBD1
V gene: TRBV30
CDR3 protein: CAWRGTGDGSPLHF
CDR3 DNA: TGTGCCTGGAGGGGAACAGGGGACGGTTCACCCCTCCACTTT

clone size: -
J gene: TRBJ2-6
D gene: -
V gene: TRBV15
CDR3 protein: CATSRGRTGANVLTF
CDR3 DNA: TGTGCCACCAGCAGAGGACGGACTGGGGCCAACGTCCTGACTTTC

clone size: -
J gene: TRBJ1-3
D gene: -
V gene: TRBV10-3
CDR3 protein: CAISESVLGGGNTIYF
CDR3 DNA: TGTGCCATCAGTGAGTCGGTACTGGGTGGTGGAAACACCATATATTTT

clone size: once
J gene: TRBJ1-4
D gene: TRBD1
V gene: TRBV7-9
CDR3 protein: CASNRGPGNEKLFF
CDR3 DNA: TGTGCCAGCAACAGGGGGCCGGGTAATGAAAAACTGTTTTTT

clone size: -
J gene: TRBJ1-1
D gene: -
V gene: TRBV14
CDR3 protein: CASSQISARFTEAFF
CDR3 DNA: TGTGCCAGCAGCCAAATTTCCGCGCGGTTCACTGAAGCTTTCTTT

clone size: -
J gene: TRBJ2-3
D gene: -
V gene: TRBV11-2
CDR3 protein: CASNRRGVDTQYF
CDR3 DNA: TGTGCCAGCAATAGAAGGGGGGTGGATACGCAGTATTTT

clone size: -
J gene: TRBJ1-2
D gene: TRBD1
V gene: TRBV18
CDR3 protein: CASSPQGADYGYTF
CDR3 DNA: TGTGCCAGCTCACCACAGGGGGCGGACTATGGCTACACCTTC

clone size: -
J gene: TRBJ1-5
D gene: -
V gene: TRBV19
CDR3 protein: CASSIDRWQGGNQPQHF
CDR3 DNA: TGTGCCAGTAGTATAGATAGGTGGCAGGGAGGCAATCAGCCCCAGCATTTT

clone size: -
J gene: TRBJ1-2
D gene: TRBD1
V gene: TRBV3-1/TRBV3-2
CDR3 protein: CASSPGQGFGYTF
CDR3 DNA: TGTGCCAGCAGCCCCGGACAGGGCTTTGGCTACACCTTC

clone size: -
J gene: TRBJ2-2
D gene: -
V gene: TRBV7-6
CDR3 protein: CASSFSQGNTGELFF
CDR3 DNA: TGTGCCAGCAGCTTTAGTCAGGGAAACACCGGGGAGCTGTTTTTT

clone size: -
J gene: TRBJ2-5
D gene: TRBD2
V gene: TRBV25-1
CDR3 protein: CATSGGGVETQYF
CDR3 DNA: TGTGCCACCTCGGGGGGGGGCGTAGAGACCCAGTACTTC

clone size: many
J gene: TRBJ2-2
D gene: TRBD2
V gene: TRBV3-1/TRBV3-2
CDR3 protein: CASSQLAGGPRPNTGELFF
CDR3 DNA: TGTGCCAGCAGCCAACTGGCGGGGGGGCCGCGACCGAACACCGGGGAGCTGTTTTTT

clone size: -
J gene: TRBJ2-2
D gene: -
V gene: TRBV30
CDR3 protein: CAWSVRGTGELFF
CDR3 DNA: TGTGCCTGGAGTGTGCGTGGCACCGGGGAGCTGTTTTTT

clone size: -
J gene: TRBJ1-5
D gene: -
V gene: TRBV6-5
CDR3 protein: CASAPSADSNQPQHF
CDR3 DNA: TGTGCCAGCGCACCTTCGGCAGATAGCAATCAGCCCCAGCATTTT

clone size: -
J gene: TRBJ2-5
D gene: -
V gene: TRBV4-1
CDR3 protein: CASSQDGASQETQYF
CDR3 DNA: TGCGCCAGCAGCCAAGACGGGGCTAGTCAAGAGACCCAGTACTTC

clone size: -
J gene: TRBJ1-4
D gene: -
V gene: TRBV21-1
CDR3 protein: CASSKIPRFGGTFCEKLFF
CDR3 DNA: TGTGCCAGCAGCAAAATCCCCCGGTTCGGGGGAACGTTTTGTGAAAAACTGTTTTTT

clone size: few
J gene: TRBJ2-1
D gene: -
V gene: TRBV6-2/TRBV6-3
CDR3 protein: CASSDGASSYNEQFF
CDR3 DNA: TGTGCCAGCAGCGACGGGGCTAGCTCCTACAATGAGCAGTTCTTC

clone size: -
J gene: TRBJ2-4
D gene: -
V gene: TRBV30
CDR3 protein: CACWHGGVLAKNIQYF
CDR3 DNA: TGTGCCTGTTGGCACGGGGGAGTCTTAGCCAAAAACATTCAGTACTTC